This TCR beta chain was identified in a study of blood T cell repertoires in COVID-19. Across the study: Acute and convalescent COVID-19 specimens originated in the United States, Italy and Spain.

Clones were read by immunoSEQ multiplex PCR, and TCRdb kept only the in-frame ones, dropping some. The sample holds about 380,000 clones, 85% seen once. The trim removed 7 bases at V and 5 bases at J, leaving 8 bases unmatched. The germline gives CDR1 LNHDA, CDR2 SQIVND (reference sequence). This CDR3 region has 14 residues. The sample consisted of peripheral blood. This clonotype was sampled from a woman aged 18-29 years with acute or convalescent COVID-19. The chain employs TRBV19 and TRBJ2-7; 10 nucleotides agree with TRBD1. The CDR3 DNA is TGTGCCAGTACCCCGGGACAGGGGTCGGACGAGCAGTACTTC. This sequence encodes CASTPGQGSDEQYF.